The 21 T cell receptor beta chains listed next were all sequenced from one sample in a study of T cells in Graves' hyperthyroidism and ophthalmopathy. Amplification of TCR beta CDR3 regions was performed using RNA transcripts as template. Initially, a first-round RT-PCR of the TCR CDR3 employed the HTBI primer set. TCRdb recomputed calls from the multiplex PCR reads with MiXCR, one row per CDR3 protein. The table includes around 500,000 distinct CDR3 sequences, around 14% detected once. The sequencing sample was made of blood. The receptors were sampled from a woman between 18 and 29 years old with Graves' hyperthyroidism.

There are many counts of this clonotype. This rearrangement joins TRBV2 to TRBJ2-5; D gene ambiguous. V lost 6 bases to trimming and J lost 2 bases, with 13 bases between them. Germline values: CDR1 SNHLY, CDR2 FYNNEI. This CDR3 is 14 amino acids long. The CDR3 DNA sequence: TGTGCCAGCAGGGACGGAAAAAAACAAGAGACCCAGTACTTC. This translates into CASRDGKKQETQYF.

This clonotype was counted at least ten times. The CDR3 here is CASSRGHGNTEAFF. The CDR3 DNA is TGCGCCAGCAGCAGGGGACATGGGAACACTGAAGCTTTCTTT. The V gene is TRBV5-1, the J gene TRBJ1-1, with D perhaps matching TRBD1 (6 bases). Germline CDR1 and CDR2: SGHRS and YFSETQ. V was cut by 4 bases and J by 1 base, with 11 bases left in between. The length of the CDR3 is 14 residues.

Many counts were recorded for this clonotype. This chain uses TRBV24-1 with TRBJ2-1; D is unclear. Trimming shortened V by 10 bases and J by 6 bases, and 9 bases separated the two germline ends. The germline V gene encodes CDR1 KGHDR and CDR2 SFDVKD. The CDR3 consists of 11 residues. In DNA form, the CDR3 reads TGTGCCACTTCCAATCGCAATGAGCAGTTCTTC. Amino acid sequence: CATSNRNEQFF.

Here the CDR3 DNA reads TGTGCCAGCAGTTCGGGGACTAGCGGGAGCTCCTACAATGAGCAGTTCTTC. Amino acid sequence: CASSSGTSGSSYNEQFF. The rearrangement joins TRBV12-3 or TRBV12-4 to TRBJ2-1, with 14 bases lining up with TRBD2. The CDR3 extends over 17 amino acids. V was clipped by 4 bases and J by 0 bases; unmatched bases: 2.

V gene TRBV5-1 combines with J gene TRBJ1-1; 10 bases agree with TRBD1. The germline CDR1 and CDR2 sequences are SGHRS and YFSETQ. V dropped 0 bases and J dropped 1; count of bases not matched to a gene: 3. The length of the CDR3 is 16 residues. CDR3 in amino acids: CASSLAGTGENTEAFF. The DNA of the CDR3 is TGCGCCAGCAGCTTGGCCGGGACAGGGGAGAACACTGAAGCTTTCTTT.

A few counts support this clonotype. The gene calls are TRBV6-5 and TRBJ1-4; the D is unclear. Germline CDR1 reads MNHEY; CDR2 reads SVGAGI. This CDR3 is built from 14 residues. V was trimmed by 0 bases and J by 5 bases, leaving 7 bases between them. CDR3 protein: CASSYSKRNEKLFF. The CDR3, as DNA: TGTGCCAGCAGTTACTCGAAGAGGAATGAAAAACTGTTTTTT.

Many counts were recorded for this clonotype. This sequence joins TRBV18 and TRBJ1-1; a possible D gene is TRBD1 (6 bases). The V end lost 2 bases, the J end lost 0 bases, and 7 bases lay between the germline ends. The germline gives CDR1 KGHSH, CDR2 LQKENI. The CDR3 extends over 14 amino acids. CDR3 coding DNA: TGTGCCAGCTCACCAAGGGACATGAACACTGAAGCTTTCTTT. Residues: CASSPRDMNTEAFF.

This rearrangement joins TRBV3-1 to TRBJ2-3; D ambiguous. This CDR3 has 16 amino acids. The germline V and J ends were trimmed by 4 bases and 2 bases, with 16 bases remaining between them. The V gene's germline CDR1 is LGHDT and CDR2 YNNKEL (reference sequence). The CDR3 reads CASSRESLLSTDTQYF. The CDR3 nucleotides are TGTGCCAGCAGCCGAGAGAGTTTACTGTCCACAGATACGCAGTATTTT.

This clonotype was seen a handful of times. This may be a read error: a much more frequent sequence differs by one nucleotide. The chain links TRBV11-2 to TRBJ1-4; 8 bases are a match to TRBD1. CDR1 is SGHAT and CDR2 is FQNNGV in the germline V gene. This CDR3 has 15 residues. The DNA of the CDR3 is TGTGCCAGCAGCTTAGAGACAGGGGCGAATGAAGAACTGTTTTTT. Translation gives CASSLETGANEELFF.

This clonotype was seen many times. The genes are TRBV12-3 or TRBV12-4 and TRBJ1-2; weak D call: TRBD1 (6 bases). The CDR3 contains 15 residues. Trimming took 0 bases from V and 7 from J, leaving 15 bases between them. The DNA of the CDR3 is TGTGCCAGCAGTTTAGCTTCAGGGGCCTTAGGTGGCTACACCTTC. This codes for CASSLASGALGGYTF.

Many counts were recorded for this clonotype. CDR3 protein: CASRGASVYEQYF. The DNA for the CDR3 is TGTGCCAGCAGAGGGGCTAGCGTGTACGAGCAGTACTTC. The genes are TRBV28 and TRBJ2-7; the D gene is possibly TRBD2 (6 bases). The V gene's germline CDR1 is MDHEN and CDR2 SYDVKM. The CDR3 loop spans 13 amino acids. V shed 6 bases and J shed 4 bases, with 13 bases lying between them.

This clonotype was detected many times. V and J are TRBV12-3 or TRBV12-4 and TRBJ2-1, with D perhaps matching TRBD1 (5 bases). Trimming cost V 6 bases and J 8 bases, with 11 bases left between them. This CDR3 spans 12 amino acids. CDR3 protein: CASRIRDYEQFF. CDR3 DNA: TGTGCCAGCAGAATCAGGGATTATGAGCAGTTCTTC.

The rearrangement uses TRBV5-1 and TRBJ1-4; D remains ambiguous. This CDR3 has 15 amino acids. The V end lost 7 bases, the J end lost 8 bases, and 21 bases lay between the germline ends. Germline-derived CDR1 and CDR2 are SGHRS and YFSETQ. CDR3 residues: CASGLQGGGGEKLFF. The CDR3 DNA reads TGCGCCAGCGGACTCCAAGGCGGCGGAGGCGAAAAACTGTTTTTT.

Many counts were recorded for this clonotype. The chain employs TRBV6-1 and TRBJ2-3, with D tentatively TRBD2 (6 bases). The ends were cut back, 7 bases at V and 2 bases at J, with 13 bases in the middle. CDR1 is MNHNS and CDR2 is SASEGT in the germline V gene. The CDR3 has 14 amino acids. The CDR3 DNA follows: TGTGCCAGCAAGGTCGGGGGAGCCACAGATACGCAGTATTTT. Amino acids: CASKVGGATDTQYF.

The sample holds many counts of this clonotype. This rearrangement joins TRBV19 to TRBJ1-1, with a weak D call TRBD1 (6 bases). The germline V and J ends were trimmed by 6 bases and 3 bases, with 17 bases remaining between them. The germline V gene encodes CDR1 LNHDA and CDR2 SQIVND (reference sequence). The CDR3 has 15 amino acids. The CDR3 here is CASRTGAGGHTEAFF. DNA for the CDR3: TGTGCCAGTAGGACAGGTGCCGGAGGGCACACTGAAGCTTTCTTT.

This chain connects TRBV7-3 to TRBJ2-5; D may match TRBD1 or TRBD2 (6 bases each). V dropped 0 bases and J dropped 5 bases, with 16 bases sitting between them. The germline V gene encodes CDR1 SGHTA and CDR2 FQGTGA. The CDR3 has 16 residues. CDR3 sequence reads: CASSLTGGGIGETQYF. The CDR3, as DNA: TGTGCCAGCAGCTTAACCGGGGGCGGGATCGGGGAGACCCAGTACTTC. Full variable domain (remainder filled in from reference TRBV7-3 and TRBJ2-5): GAGVSQTPSNKVTEKGKYVELRCDPISGHTALYWYRQSLGQGPEFLIYFQGTGAADDSGLPNDRFFAVRPEGSVSTLKIQRTERGDSAVYLCASSLTGGGIGETQYFGPGTRLLVL.

This clonotype has only a few counts. The chain joins TRBV6-1 to TRBJ2-7; D is undetermined. The CDR3 runs to 13 residues. From germline, CDR1 is MNHNS and CDR2 SASEGT. The germline V and J ends were trimmed by 6 bases and 5 bases, with 14 bases remaining between them. CDR3 region: CASSSNGRHEQYV. CDR3 in DNA: TGTGCCAGCAGCTCGAACGGACGCCACGAGCAGTACGTC.

This clonotype was observed a handful of times. The genes are TRBV29-1 and TRBJ2-7; TRBD1 aligns across 8 bases. The CDR3 covers 12 residues. Per the germline V gene, CDR1 is SQVTM and CDR2 is ANQGSEA. The V and J ends lost 4 bases and 5 bases, in that order; junction bases with no gene match: 4. This chain's CDR3 is CSVGTGMNEQYF. CDR3 nucleotide sequence: TGCAGCGTTGGGACAGGGATGAACGAGCAGTACTTC.

This clonotype was detected ten times or more. The rearrangement links TRBV7-3 to TRBJ2-1; 9 bases fit TRBD2. The trim removed 4 bases at V and 6 bases at J, leaving 7 bases unmatched. The germline V gene encodes CDR1 SGHTA and CDR2 FQGTGA. The CDR3 length is 15 residues. The CDR3: CASSYEVAGVNEQFF. As DNA, the CDR3 is TGTGCCAGCAGCTACGAAGTAGCGGGAGTCAATGAGCAGTTCTTC.

The chain is built from TRBV2 and TRBJ2-4, with 11 bases lining up with TRBD2. V was pared by 2 bases and J by 7 bases, with 7 bases of the junction left unmatched. The germline CDR1 and CDR2 sequences are SNHLY and FYNNEI. There are 16 residues in the CDR3. CDR3 protein: CASSERLAGRTNIQYF. For the CDR3, the DNA is TGTGCCAGCAGTGAAAGACTAGCGGGAAGAACGAACATTCAGTACTTC.

In its sample, this clonotype was seen a few times. The chain is built from TRBV6-1 and TRBJ1-2, with 9 bases matching TRBD1. The germline V gene encodes CDR1 MNHNS and CDR2 SASEGT. The CDR3 spans 15 residues. V lost 5 bases to trimming and J lost 6 bases; unmatched junction nucleotides: 10. CDR3: CASSQLGTGTDGYTF. Written as DNA, the CDR3 is TGTGCCAGCAGTCAACTTGGGACAGGGACTGATGGCTACACCTTC.